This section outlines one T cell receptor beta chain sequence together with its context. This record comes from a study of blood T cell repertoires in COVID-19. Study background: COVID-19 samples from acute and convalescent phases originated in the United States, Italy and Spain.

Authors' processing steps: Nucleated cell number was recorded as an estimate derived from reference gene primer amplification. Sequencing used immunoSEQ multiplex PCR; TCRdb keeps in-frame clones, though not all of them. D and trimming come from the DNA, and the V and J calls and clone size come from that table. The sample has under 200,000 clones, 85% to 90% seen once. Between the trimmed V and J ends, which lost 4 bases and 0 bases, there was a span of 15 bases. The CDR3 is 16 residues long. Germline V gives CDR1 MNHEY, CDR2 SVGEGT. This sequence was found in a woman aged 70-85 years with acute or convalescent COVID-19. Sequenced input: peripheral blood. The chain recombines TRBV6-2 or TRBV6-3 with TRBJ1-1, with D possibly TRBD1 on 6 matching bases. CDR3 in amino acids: CASSFRVDRMNTEAFF. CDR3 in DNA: TGTGCCAGCAGTTTCCGCGTCGACAGGATGAACACTGAAGCTTTCTTT.